A single sample is the source of the 22 T cell receptor beta chains below, sequenced in a study of cytomegalovirus exposure and HLA in healthy donors. 60 Vbeta and 13 Jbeta primers were used in PCR. Profiling relied on immunoSEQ multiplex PCR, and the TCRdb table lists in-frame clones only, not all of them. This sample has some 120,000 clones, with about 10% found just once. Sequenced input: PBMCs. The receptors shown here come from a man aged 30 to 45 in good health and CMV-seronegative.

This chain connects TRBV6-5 to TRBJ2-1; a weak D match, TRBD2 (6 bases). Deletions cut 10 bases from V and 9 bases from J, with 13 bases between. The CDR3 length is 11 residues. Germline V gene sequence: CDR1 MNHEY, CDR2 SVGAGI. CDR3 sequence (DNA): TGTGCCAATTTTGGGGGGACTGAGCAGTTCTTC. Protein sequence: CANFGGTEQFF.

Concerning this clone: The sample contains more than one DNA sequence encoding this CDR3. The chain recombines TRBV2 with TRBJ2-5; TRBD2 agrees at 7 bases. The CDR3 is made up of 17 amino acids. CDR1 is SNHLY and CDR2 is FYNNEI in the germline V gene. Unmatched junction bases numbered 15, after V lost 7 bases and J lost 1 base. The CDR3: CASTTPWGEGLQETQYF. DNA for the CDR3: TGTGCCAGCACAACCCCTTGGGGGGAGGGCCTCCAAGAGACCCAGTACTTC.

The V gene is TRBV5-1, the J gene TRBJ1-1, with TRBD1 identical over 7 bases. CDR3 size: 16 residues. Losses at the gene ends were 4 bases for V and 4 bases for J; bases not matched to a gene: 13. Germline CDR1 and CDR2: SGHRS and YFSETQ. The CDR3 nucleotides are TGCGCCAGCAGCCCAGGGGGGAACTCCTTTGGCACTGAAGCTTTCTTT. Translation gives CASSPGGNSFGTEAFF.

The chain carries TRBV5-4 and TRBJ1-4; D remains ambiguous. CDR3 size: 13 residues. Germline CDR1 SGHNT, CDR2 YYREEE (reference sequence). V was pared by 3 bases and J by 8 bases, with 11 bases between. The CDR3 reads CASSSPTREKLFF. For the CDR3, the DNA is TGTGCCAGCAGCTCCCCTACTCGGGAAAAACTGTTTTTT.

This clone has a handful of counts. The V gene is TRBV7-9, the J gene TRBJ2-1; D may be TRBD2 (6 bases). From germline, CDR1 is SEHNR and CDR2 FQNEAQ (reference sequence). The V and J ends lost 6 bases and 5 bases respectively, with 23 bases between them. This CDR3 spans 17 amino acids. Here the CDR3 reads CASSSLTGAGRHNEQFF. DNA for the CDR3: TGTGCCAGCAGTTCCCTTACGGGCGCGGGACGACACAATGAGCAGTTCTTC.

This clone was observed a few times. This chain connects TRBV30 to TRBJ1-2; possible D gene TRBD1, 5 bases. Germline V CDR1 and CDR2: GTSNPN, SVGIG (reference sequence). Trimming left V 2 bases short and J 4 bases short, with 11 bases between. CDR3 length: 13 amino acids. CDR3 residues: CAWSPTGLYGYTF. Written as DNA, the CDR3 is TGTGCCTGGAGTCCTACAGGCCTCTATGGCTACACCTTC.

This clone was detected only a few times. CDR3 region: CASSLGRTGAEAFF. The CDR3 DNA sequence: TGTGCCAGCAGCTTAGGGAGAACAGGAGCTGAAGCTTTCTTT. The chain is built from TRBV11-2 and TRBJ1-1; D is perhaps TRBD1 (5 bases). The CDR3 length is 14 residues. V shed 1 base and J shed 6 bases, with 12 bases lying between them. Germline V gene data show CDR1 as SGHAT and CDR2 as FQNNGV. The full variable domain, completed using reference TRBV11-2 and TRBJ1-1, is EAGVAQSPRYKIIEKRQSVAFWCNPISGHATLYWYQQILGQGPKLLIQFQNNGVVDDSQLPKDRFSAERLKGVDSTLKIQPAKLEDSAVYLCASSLGRTGAEAFFGQGTRLTVV.

CDR3 sequence (DNA): TGTGCCAGCAGCCCCGGGACAGCCTATGGCTACACCTTC. Its protein product is CASSPGTAYGYTF. The V and J genes are TRBV13 and TRBJ1-2; 7 positions agree with TRBD1. Germline trimming cut 5 bases from V and 4 bases from J; bases unmatched to any gene: 4. The CDR3 loop spans 13 amino acids. CDR1 PRHDT and CDR2 FYEKMQ come from the germline V gene (reference sequence).

This rearrangement joins TRBV6-5 to TRBJ1-2, with 7 bases lining up with TRBD1. CDR3 length: 14 residues. Trimming at V came to 2 bases and at J to 3 bases, leaving 3 bases not matched to a gene. Looked up from germline, CDR1 is MNHEY and CDR2 is SVGAGI. CDR3 sequence: CASSYDRGHYGYTF. As DNA, the CDR3 is TGTGCCAGCAGTTACGATAGGGGGCACTATGGCTACACCTTC.

DNA for the CDR3: TGTGCCAGCAGCTCCGGACAGGGAGACTATGGCTACACCTTC. Its translation: CASSSGQGDYGYTF. The rearrangement joins TRBV7-2 to TRBJ1-2, with 8 bases identical to TRBD1. The CDR3 spans 14 residues. J gave up 3 bases and V 4 bases, and 4 bases lay outside the gene matches. The germline gives CDR1 SGHTA, CDR2 FQGNSA.

This clone was detected a few times. The chain uses TRBV9 and TRBJ2-2; 16 bases are a match to TRBD2. CDR1 is SGDLS, CDR2 YYNGEE, per germline. The CDR3 covers 19 residues. J gave up 0 bases and V 4 bases, and 6 bases lay outside the gene matches. CDR3 sequence (DNA): TGTGCCAGCAGCCCGGGACTAGCGGGGGGGCTGGCGAACACCGGGGAGCTGTTTTTT. This translates into CASSPGLAGGLANTGELFF.

This clone was counted only a few times. V usage is TRBV2 and J usage is TRBJ2-1, with D maybe TRBD1 (6 bases). The V end was cut by 3 bases, the J end by 8 bases, with 20 bases between. The CDR3 has 16 amino acids. The germline CDR1 and CDR2 sequences are SNHLY and FYNNEI. The CDR3 DNA sequence: TGTGCCAGCAGTGAGTTTCGGACAGACACTTTGGATGAGCAGTTCTTC. Amino acids: CASSEFRTDTLDEQFF. Complete variable domain (other parts from reference TRBV2 and TRBJ2-1): EPEVTQTPSHQVTQMGQEVILRCVPISNHLYFYWYRQILGQKVEFLVSFYNNEISEKSEIFDDQFSVERPDGSNFTLKIRSTKLEDSAMYFCASSEFRTDTLDEQFFGPGTRLTVL.

This clone was picked up a small number of times. J is TRBJ2-3 and V is TRBV6-5; a possible D gene is TRBD2 (6 bases). V lost 2 bases and J 3 bases, leaving 12 bases between the germline ends. The CDR3 runs to 15 residues. Germline CDR1 is MNHEY and CDR2 is SVGAGI. The CDR3 region has the DNA TGTGCCAGCAGTTACATCGGGAGAGGGACAGATACGCAGTATTTT. Translating gives CASSYIGRGTDTQYF.

This clone was seen a handful of times. The V and J genes are TRBV30 and TRBJ1-1; possibly TRBD1 for D (5 bases). Trimming removed 3 bases from V and 0 bases from J, with 11 bases in between. Germline V gene sequence: CDR1 GTSNPN, CDR2 SVGIG (reference sequence). The CDR3 is 14 amino acids. This CDR3 is CAWSRQLMNTEAFF. The CDR3 DNA is TGTGCCTGGAGCCGACAGCTTATGAACACTGAAGCTTTCTTT.

CDR3 nucleotides: TGTGCCACCGGGGAGATAGGCTACACCTTC. Amino acid sequence: CATGEIGYTF. The chain employs TRBV30 and TRBJ1-2; D uncertain. Germline V lookup: CDR1 GTSNPN, CDR2 SVGIG (reference sequence). The length of the CDR3 is 10 residues. V lost 8 bases, J lost 8 bases, and 12 bases lay in between.

The chain links TRBV6-5 to TRBJ1-6; TRBD1 matches 7 bases. V shed 8 bases and J 10 bases; nucleotides not matched to a gene: 8. CDR1 and CDR2 from the germline V gene are MNHEY and SVGAGI. This CDR3 contains 13 residues. The CDR3 DNA follows: TGTGCCAGCGCTCTTAACAGGGGCTCACCCCTCCACTTT. Translated, it gives CASALNRGSPLHF.

Of note for this clone: A read error may produce the germline difference seen at one junction end. V usage is TRBV7-7 and J usage is TRBJ2-3; D might be TRBD1 (5 bases). Germline values: CDR1 SSHAT, CDR2 FNYEAQ (reference sequence). The CDR3 runs 14 residues. The CDR3: CASSPVRGPDTQYF. CDR3 DNA sequence: TGTGCTAGCAGCCCCGTTAGGGGTCCAGATACGCAGTATTTT.

This clone was found a few times. The rearrangement joins TRBV9 to TRBJ2-2; TRBD1 aligns across 9 bases. Germline CDR1 and CDR2: SGDLS and YYNGEE. The CDR3 spans 15 residues. V was clipped by 2 bases and J by 4 bases; unmatched bases: 3. The CDR3 DNA reads TGTGCCAGCAGCGTGGGACAGGGCGGCACCGGGGAGCTGTTTTTT. This gives the protein CASSVGQGGTGELFF.

This clone occurred a few times. The chain is built from TRBV19 and TRBJ2-1; 14 bases map to TRBD2. Germline loops: CDR1 LNHDA, CDR2 SQIVND (reference sequence). V was clipped by 0 bases and J by 4 bases; unmatched bases: 5. The CDR3 loop spans 18 amino acids. This chain's CDR3 is CASSIDRRLAGGYNEQFF. CDR3 DNA sequence: TGTGCCAGTAGTATAGATCGTCGACTAGCGGGAGGGTACAATGAGCAGTTCTTC.

As to this clone: Within the sample, other DNA sequences also encode this same CDR3. The rearrangement joins TRBV11-2 to TRBJ1-1; 10 nucleotides align to TRBD1. Germline V gives CDR1 SGHAT, CDR2 FQNNGV. The CDR3 consists of 14 residues. After removal of 4 bases from V and 8 bases from J, the junction contained 7 bases not matched to a gene. CDR3 in DNA: TGTGCCAGCAGCTGGGACAGGGGAGGGACCGAAGCTTTCTTT. Its translation is CASSWDRGGTEAFF.

In its sample, this clone was seen a few times. The chain employs TRBV5-4 and TRBJ2-7; 11 nucleotides align to TRBD1. Trimming at V came to 3 bases and at J to 2 bases, leaving 1 base not matched to a gene. In germline, CDR1 is SGHNT, CDR2 YYREEE (reference sequence). CDR3 size: 14 residues. CDR3 DNA sequence: TGTGCCAGCAGCTCGGGACAGGGGGCCTACGAGCAGTACTTC. As protein: CASSSGQGAYEQYF.

This clone was found a few times. The J gene is TRBJ1-5, the V gene TRBV19, with a possible D match to TRBD1 (6 bases). This CDR3 spans 13 amino acids. The germline CDR1 and CDR2 sequences are LNHDA and SQIVND (reference sequence). V was trimmed by 6 bases and J by 9 bases, leaving 15 bases between them. The CDR3 DNA reads as TGTGCCAGTAGCAGTATAGGGGGGGGGCCCCAGCATTTT. Translated, it gives CASSSIGGGPQHF.